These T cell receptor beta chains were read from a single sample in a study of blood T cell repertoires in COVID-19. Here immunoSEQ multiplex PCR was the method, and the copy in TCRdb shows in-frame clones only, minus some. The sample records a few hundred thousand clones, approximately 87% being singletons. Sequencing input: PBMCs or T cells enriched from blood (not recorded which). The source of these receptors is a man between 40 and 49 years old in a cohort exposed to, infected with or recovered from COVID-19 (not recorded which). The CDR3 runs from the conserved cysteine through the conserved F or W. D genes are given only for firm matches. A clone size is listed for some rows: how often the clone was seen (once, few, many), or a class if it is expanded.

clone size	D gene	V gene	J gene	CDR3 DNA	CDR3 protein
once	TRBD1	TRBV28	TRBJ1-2	TGTGCCAGCAGTACCTCGACAGGGTCCCGTGGCTACACCTTC	CASSTSTGSRGYTF
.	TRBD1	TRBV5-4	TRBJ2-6	TGTGCCAGCAGCTCGGGACAGATTACATCTGGGGCCAACGTCCTGACTTTC	CASSSGQITSGANVLTF
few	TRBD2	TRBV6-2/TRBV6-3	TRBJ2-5	TGTGCCAGCAGTAAAGCGGGAGATGGAGGAGGGGAGACCCAGTACTTC	CASSKAGDGGGETQYF
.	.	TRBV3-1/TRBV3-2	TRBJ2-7	TGTGCCAGCAGCCAAGATAGTGGCGGAGAGATCTCCTACGAGCAGTACTTC	CASSQDSGGEISYEQYF
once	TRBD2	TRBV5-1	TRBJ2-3	TGCGCCAGCAGCCCAGTGACTAGCGGGAGGGATACGCAGTATTTT	CASSPVTSGRDTQYF
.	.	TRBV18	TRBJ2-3	TGTGCCAGCTCCAACGGGGTATCAGATACGCAGTATTTT	CASSNGVSDTQYF
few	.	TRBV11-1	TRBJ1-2	TGTGCCAGCAGCCCCGAAGGAGAGAGCGGCTACACCTTC	CASSPEGESGYTF
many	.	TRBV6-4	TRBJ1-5	TGTGCCAGCAGTGACTCTGAGAATCAGCCCCAGCATTTT	CASSDSENQPQHF
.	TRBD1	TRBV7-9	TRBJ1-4	TGTGCCAGCAGCTTAGGAGACAGGGGGGTTAATGAAAAACTGTTTTTT	CASSLGDRGVNEKLFF
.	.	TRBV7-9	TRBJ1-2	TGTGCCAGCAGCCACGGGACACTCGCCGGCTACACCTTC	CASSHGTLAGYTF
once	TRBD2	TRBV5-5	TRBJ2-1	TGTGCCAGCAGCGGGACTAGCGGAAACACGCGGGGCTACAATGAGCAGTTCTTC	CASSGTSGNTRGYNEQFF
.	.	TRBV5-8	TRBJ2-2	TGTGCCAGCAGCTTTTGGCAGGAGAACACCGGGGAGCTGTTTTTT	CASSFWQENTGELFF
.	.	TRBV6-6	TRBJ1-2	TGTGCCAGCAGTTACGTGGGGGCGGGGGAACGCTACACCTTC	CASSYVGAGERYTF
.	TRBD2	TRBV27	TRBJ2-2	TGTGCCAGCAGTCTCGGGACTAGAGGCACCGGGGAGCTGTTTTTT	CASSLGTRGTGELFF
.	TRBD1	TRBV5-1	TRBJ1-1	TGCGCCAGCAGCAGACAGGGCCGGAACACTGAAGCTTTCTTT	CASSRQGRNTEAFF
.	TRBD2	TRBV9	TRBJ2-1	TGTGCCAGCACCTCGGGCGGGAGGTGGGACAATGAGCAGTTCTTC	CASTSGGRWDNEQFF
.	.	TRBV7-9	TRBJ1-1	TGTGCCAGCAGCCTGGGACAAGGGGAATGGAACACTGAAGCTTTCTTT	CASSLGQGEWNTEAFF
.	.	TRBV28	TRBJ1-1	TGTGCCAGCAGTCAAGTTCAGGTCAACACTGAAGCTTTCTTT	CASSQVQVNTEAFF
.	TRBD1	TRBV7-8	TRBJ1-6	TGTGCCAGCAGCTCGGACAGGTCCTATAATTCACCCCTCCACTTT	CASSSDRSYNSPLHF
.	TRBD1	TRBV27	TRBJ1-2	TGTGCCAGCAGTACCTCAAAACAGGGGGCTGGCTACACCTTC	CASSTSKQGAGYTF
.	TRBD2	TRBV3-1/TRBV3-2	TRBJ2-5	TGTGCCAGCAGCCAAGATATAGGAGGGAGGGCCTCAGAGACCCAATACTTC	CASSQDIGGRASETQYF
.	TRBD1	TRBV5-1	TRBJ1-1	TGCGCCAGCAGGACCGGGACAGGGAGATCGAACACTGAAGCTTTCTTT	CASRTGTGRSNTEAFF
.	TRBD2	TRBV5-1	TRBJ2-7	TGCGCCAGCAGCAATCTAGCGGGATCAGGCGAGCAGTACTTC	CASSNLAGSGEQYF
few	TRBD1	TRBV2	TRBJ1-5	TGTGCCAGCACCGGGACAGGGGGCAATCAGCCCCAGCATTTT	CASTGTGGNQPQHF
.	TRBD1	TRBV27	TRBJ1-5	TGTGCCAGCAGTTTGGAGGGGGCCAGTCAGCCCCAGCATTTT	CASSLEGASQPQHF
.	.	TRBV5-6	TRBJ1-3	TGTGCCAGCAGCTTGTTCGGGACTTCAGGAAACACCATATATTTT	CASSLFGTSGNTIYF
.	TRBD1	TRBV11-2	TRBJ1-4	TGTGCCAGCAGCTTAGGTCTTAGGACAGGGAATGAAAAACTGTTTTTT	CASSLGLRTGNEKLFF
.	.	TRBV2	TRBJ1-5	TGTGCCAGCAAGCAAGGGACGGGACTAGGCAATCAGCCCCAGCATTTT	CASKQGTGLGNQPQHF
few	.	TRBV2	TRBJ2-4	TGTGCCAGCCACAGGTCGGGCATTCAGTACTTC	CASHRSGIQYF
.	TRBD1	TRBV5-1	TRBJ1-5	TGCGCCAGCAGCCCCGGGTGGGGGACAGGGAAACAGCCCCAGCATTTT	CASSPGWGTGKQPQHF
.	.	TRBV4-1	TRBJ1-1	TGCGCCAGCAGCCAAGTCGGAGTAACTGAAGCTTTCTTT	CASSQVGVTEAFF
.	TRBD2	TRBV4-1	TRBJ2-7	TGCGCCAGCAGCCAAGGGCTAGCGGGAGTCTACGAGCAGTACTTC	CASSQGLAGVYEQYF
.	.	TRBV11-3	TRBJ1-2	TGTGCCAGCAGCTTTCAAGCAGGGGAAGGCTACACCTTC	CASSFQAGEGYTF
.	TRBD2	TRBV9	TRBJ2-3	TGTGCCAGCAGCGTAGGGCCGAGCGGGAGCGTTACAGATACGCAGTATTTT	CASSVGPSGSVTDTQYF
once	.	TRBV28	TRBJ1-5	TGTGCCAGCAGTTCCCCAGGGTTGGGGAATCAGCCCCAGCATTTT	CASSSPGLGNQPQHF
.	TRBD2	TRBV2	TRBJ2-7	TGTGCCAGCAGTGAAGGCCTAGCGGGATTATACGAGCAGTACTTC	CASSEGLAGLYEQYF
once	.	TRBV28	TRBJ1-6	TGTGCCAGCAGTTTGAGGGCCGGTTTAGGCTCACCCCTCCACTTT	CASSLRAGLGSPLHF
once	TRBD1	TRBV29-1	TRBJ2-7	TGCAGCGTTGAACCTACAGGGGCGGGTGAGCAGTACTTC	CSVEPTGAGEQYF
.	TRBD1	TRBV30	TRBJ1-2	TGTGCCTGGAGTGTACAGGTACAGGGGAATGGCTACACCTTC	CAWSVQVQGNGYTF
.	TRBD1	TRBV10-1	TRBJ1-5	TGCGCCAGCAGTGGGGACAGGGAGGATCAGCCCCAGCATTTT	CASSGDREDQPQHF
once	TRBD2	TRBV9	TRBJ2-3	TGTGCCAGCAGCACCCGGGGGGACCTCACAGATACGCAGTATTTT	CASSTRGDLTDTQYF
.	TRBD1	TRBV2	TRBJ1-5	TGTGCCAGCAGACCAGGGGGGCCCCGCAATCAGCCCCAGCATTTT	CASRPGGPRNQPQHF
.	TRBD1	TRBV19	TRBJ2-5	TGTGCCAGTAGTGGGGCTGGGACAGCTCAAGAGACCCAGTACTTC	CASSGAGTAQETQYF
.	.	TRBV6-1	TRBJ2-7	TGTGCCAGCAGTGAACCTGGAAGGGGGACCTCCGAGCAGTACTTC	CASSEPGRGTSEQYF
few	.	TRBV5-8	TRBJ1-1	TGTGCCAGCAGCTTGGGCAGGAACACTGAAGCTTTCTTT	CASSLGRNTEAFF
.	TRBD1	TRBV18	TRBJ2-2	TGTGCCAGCTCACAACCTGGGACAGGGGACACCGGGGAGCTGTTTTTT	CASSQPGTGDTGELFF
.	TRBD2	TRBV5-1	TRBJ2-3	TGCGCCAGCAGCCGGACCCCCCGGGGGGGGACCAACACAGATACGCAGTATTTT	CASSRTPRGGTNTDTQYF
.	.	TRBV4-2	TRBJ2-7	TGTGCCAGCAGCCAAGATGAAACGGGGTCCTACGAGCAGTACTTC	CASSQDETGSYEQYF
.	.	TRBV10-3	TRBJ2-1	TGTGCCATTTCCCGGGTACTTGGGGAGCAGTTCTTC	CAISRVLGEQFF
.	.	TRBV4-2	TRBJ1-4	TGTGCCAGCAGCCAAGTCGGAGGGGTAAGCAATGAAAAACTGTTTTTT	CASSQVGGVSNEKLFF
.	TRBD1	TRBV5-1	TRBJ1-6	TGCGCCAGCAGTCGAGGGCAGGGGGAATCACCCCTCCACTTT	CASSRGQGESPLHF
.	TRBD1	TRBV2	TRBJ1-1	TGTGCCAGCGGGGACAGGGTCGTAAACACTGAAGCTTTCTTT	CASGDRVVNTEAFF